The 19 T cell receptor beta chains below were found in one sample sequenced in a study of molecular identifiers for immune sequencing clone quantification. TCRdb re-analysed the PCR reads in MiXCR, keeping a single row per CDR3 protein. The sample holds approximately 550,000 distinct CDR3 sequences, 25% seen once. The source material was naive CD8+ T cells from blood, with Jurkat cell RNA spiked in. Subset noted: FACS-sorted CD8+CD4-CCR7+CD45RA+ naive T cells. The receptors shown here come from a human donor in good health. Some libraries in this study had Jurkat cell RNA spiked in.

This clonotype came up many times. This chain connects TRBV20-1 to TRBJ2-7; TRBD2 is a possible D gene (5 bases). Germline V gives CDR1 DFQATT, CDR2 SNEGSKA (reference sequence). The CDR3 contains 11 residues. V lost 6 bases, J lost 6 bases, and 12 bases lay in between. CDR3 protein: CSAERVGEQYF. CDR3 bases: TGCAGTGCCGAGAGGGTAGGCGAGCAGTACTTC.

The chain employs TRBV3-1 and TRBJ2-3; D unresolved. Trimming cost V 2 bases and J 3 bases, with 12 bases left between them. From germline, CDR1 is LGHDT and CDR2 YNNKEL (reference sequence). The CDR3 has 15 amino acids. The CDR3 region has the DNA TGTGCCAGCAGCCAATACTGGGTAATGACAGATACGCAGTATTTT. As protein: CASSQYWVMTDTQYF.

This chain joins TRBV4-3 and TRBJ2-3; 11 positions agree with TRBD2. J was trimmed by 2 bases and V by 4 bases; bases with no gene match: 14. The CDR3 length is 19 residues. Germline CDR1 is LGHNA and CDR2 is YSLEER. In nucleotides, the CDR3 is TGCGCCAGCAGCCCAAGTGTGTTTGGGACTAGCGGTCCCACAGATACGCAGTATTTT. It is translated as CASSPSVFGTSGPTDTQYF.

This clonotype was detected many times. The chain has TRBV29-1 and TRBJ1-2; D possibly corresponds to TRBD1 (5 bases). This CDR3 region has 14 residues. V lost 2 bases, J lost 3 bases, and 13 bases lay in between. The germline gives CDR1 SQVTM, CDR2 ANQGSEA. CDR3 sequence: CSVELGRDDYGYTF. The CDR3 DNA reads TGCAGCGTTGAATTGGGCAGGGATGACTATGGCTACACCTTC.

As concerns this clonotype: Since a much larger clone is just one base distant, this may be a read error. The gene calls are TRBV27 and TRBJ2-7; 12 nucleotides match TRBD2. Germline CDR1 and CDR2: MNHEY and SMNVEV (reference sequence). Trimming cost V 4 bases and J 6 bases; bases outside gene matches: 7. There are 15 residues in the CDR3. The CDR3 protein is CASSSLAGGPAEQYF. The DNA of the CDR3 is TGTGCCAGCAGTTCCCTAGCGGGAGGGCCCGCCGAGCAGTACTTC.

To note about this clonotype: The junction and the germline gene differ at one end; a read error may be behind it. This chain links TRBV12-3 or TRBV12-4 with TRBJ2-3, with TRBD2 matching 8 bases. The length of the CDR3 is 16 residues. The CDR3 DNA sequence: TGTGCCGGCAGTTTAGTTACGGGGGGGTCCACAGATACGCAGTATTTT. Protein: CAGSLVTGGSTDTQYF.

This clonotype has only a few counts. The CDR3 sequence is CASSQESEGDEQFF. The CDR3 bases are TGCGCCAGCAGCCAAGAATCTGAGGGGGACGAGCAGTTCTTC. The rearrangement links TRBV4-3 to TRBJ2-1, with a possible D match to TRBD1 (6 bases). Germline CDR1 and CDR2: LGHNA and YSLEER. The CDR3 extends over 14 amino acids. Between the trimmed V and J ends, which lost 0 bases and 10 bases, there was a span of 13 bases.

Only a few counts were recorded for this clonotype. The chain uses TRBV20-1 and TRBJ1-1; D is uncertain. The V gene lost 3 bases and the J gene lost 2 bases, with 10 bases spanning the gap. Germline V CDR1 and CDR2: DFQATT, SNEGSKA (reference sequence). The CDR3 loop spans 13 amino acids. The CDR3 sequence: CSARQWGNTEAFF. The CDR3 DNA reads TGCAGTGCTAGGCAATGGGGAAACACTGAAGCTTTCTTT.

The chain combines TRBV4-3 with TRBJ1-3, with no clear D. CDR1 LGHNA and CDR2 YSLEER come from the germline V gene. V was shortened by 0 bases and J by 2 bases, with 17 bases between the two germline ends. CDR3 length: 18 residues. DNA for the CDR3: TGCGCCAGCAGCCAAGATTCTAAAGGCCGGTACCCTGGAAACACCATATATTTT. Translation: CASSQDSKGRYPGNTIYF.

This clonotype was recorded many times. The chain carries TRBV6-1 and TRBJ1-1; no clear D gene. Trimming removed 7 bases from V and 0 bases from J, with 18 bases in between. The CDR3 length is 16 residues. CDR1 is MNHNS, CDR2 SASEGT, per germline. In nucleotides, the CDR3 is TGTGCCAGCAAGATAAGACACGATACTTTGAACACTGAAGCTTTCTTT. It codes for CASKIRHDTLNTEAFF.

The chain combines TRBV27 with TRBJ2-4; weak D call: TRBD1 (7 bases). Looked up from germline, CDR1 is MNHEY and CDR2 is SMNVEV (reference sequence). The CDR3 is 15 amino acids. Trimming cost V 3 bases and J 10 bases, with 19 bases left between them. The CDR3 DNA reads as TGTGCCAGCAGTTTTCTCGTGGAGGGGGCGCGGATTCAGTACTTC. It yields the protein CASSFLVEGARIQYF.

This clonotype was counted at least ten times. The chain couples TRBV7-9 to TRBJ1-1; D call uncertain. Trimming took 2 bases from V and 0 from J, leaving 13 bases between them. Germline V lookup: CDR1 SEHNR, CDR2 FQNEAQ (reference sequence). This CDR3 has 16 residues. The CDR3 DNA sequence: TGTGCCAGCAGCTTACCTCGTAGTGACCTGAACACTGAAGCTTTCTTT. It yields the protein CASSLPRSDLNTEAFF.

Only a few counts were recorded for this clonotype. The V call is TRBV7-9, the J call TRBJ2-7; 13 positions match TRBD2. The CDR3 contains 16 residues. Germline V gene data show CDR1 as SEHNR and CDR2 as FQNEAQ (reference sequence). J gave up 2 bases and V 5 bases, and 6 bases lay outside the gene matches. CDR3 residues: CASSARLAGGTYEQYF. CDR3 in DNA: TGTGCCAGCAGCGCGAGACTAGCGGGAGGAACCTACGAGCAGTACTTC.

This clonotype was detected ten times or more. This chain uses TRBV6-5 with TRBJ2-5, with D uncertain. The CDR3 is 15 residues long. V gave up 0 bases and J gave up 0 bases, with 8 bases separating them. Germline CDR1 reads MNHEY; CDR2 reads SVGAGI. The CDR3 here is CASSYSTAYQETQYF. CDR3 bases: TGTGCCAGCAGTTACTCGACGGCGTACCAAGAGACCCAGTACTTC.

Regarding this clonotype: This may come from a read error, since a much larger clone is one base off. Here the CDR3 DNA reads TGTGCCAGCCGAAAGGACAGCTCTAGTCAAGAGACCCGGTACTTC. Translating it yields CASRKDSSSQETRYF. The V and J genes are TRBV28 and TRBJ2-5; maybe TRBD1 (6 bases). This CDR3 contains 15 residues. Germline CDR1 MDHEN, CDR2 SYDVKM.

The V call is TRBV12-3 or TRBV12-4, the J call TRBJ2-5, with D perhaps TRBD2 (6 bases). V was shortened by 7 bases and J by 1 base, with 13 bases between the two germline ends. CDR3 length: 14 residues. The CDR3 DNA reads TGTGCCAGCAAAACGCGCGGGGCCCAAGAGACCCAGTACTTC. This encodes CASKTRGAQETQYF.

With regard to this clonotype: The junction departs from germline at one end; a sequencing error may be responsible. The chain couples TRBV2 to TRBJ2-7; unclear D gene. The CDR3 consists of 14 residues. Germline-derived CDR1 and CDR2 are SNHLY and FYNNEI. The CDR3 region is CAGRPFLGYYEQYF. The CDR3 nucleotides read TGTGCCGGCAGGCCCTTCCTAGGTTACTACGAGCAGTACTTC.

Many counts were recorded for this clonotype. The chain uses TRBV24-1 and TRBJ2-1; TRBD2 matches at 8 bases. CDR3 length: 14 amino acids. Germline V lookup: CDR1 KGHDR, CDR2 SFDVKD. The V gene end was trimmed by 5 bases and the J gene end by 8 bases; junction bases not matched to a gene: 7. The CDR3 DNA reads TGTGCCACCAGTGTAGCGGGACTGGGCTATGAGCAGTTCTTC. Translating gives CATSVAGLGYEQFF.

Details on this clonotype: At one boundary the junction diverges from the germline segment, which might be a read error. The rearrangement joins TRBV6-2 or TRBV6-3 to TRBJ1-1, with D possibly TRBD1 on 5 matching bases. CDR1 is MNHEY and CDR2 is SVGEGT in the germline V gene. The length of the CDR3 is 13 residues. CDR3 sequence (DNA): TGTGCCAGCTTCGAGGCGTGGGACCCTGAAGCTCTCTTT. Amino acid sequence: CASFEAWDPEALF.